These T cell receptor beta chains were read from a single sample in a study of PD-L1 blockade in urothelial cancer. Only in-frame clones appear in the TCRdb table, and some are missing; sequencing was by immunoSEQ multiplex PCR. The sample consists of tens of thousands of clones, about 83% of them appearing once. The starting material was PBMCs, obtained around atezolizumab (anti-PD-L1) treatment. These receptors were collected from a man aged 55 to 70 with urothelial cancer. Each CDR3 is given with its conserved first and last residue.

j_call: TRBJ2-7
cdr3_length: 15
v_call: TRBV10-3
cdr3_aa: CAIMHPGQGADEQYF

j_call: TRBJ2-5
cdr3_length: 13
v_call: TRBV5-1
cdr3_aa: CASSLFIQETQYF

j_call: TRBJ2-2
cdr3_length: 14
v_call: TRBV2
cdr3_aa: CASRLGQGTGELFF

j_call: TRBJ2-7
cdr3_length: 15
v_call: TRBV5-1
cdr3_aa: CASSRFGTADVEQYF

j_call: TRBJ2-7
cdr3_length: 15
v_call: TRBV11-3
cdr3_aa: CASSLSSRSSYEQYF

j_call: TRBJ1-1
cdr3_length: 15
v_call: TRBV5-1
cdr3_aa: CASSQVGGAPTEAFF

j_call: TRBJ1-1
cdr3_length: 11
v_call: TRBV2
cdr3_aa: CASVLNTEAFF

j_call: TRBJ1-1
cdr3_length: 17
v_call: TRBV23-1
cdr3_aa: CASSQPSGTGIPTEAFF

j_call: TRBJ1-4
cdr3_length: 14
v_call: TRBV2
cdr3_aa: CASKDRAKNEKLFF

j_call: TRBJ2-5
cdr3_length: 13
v_call: TRBV11-3
cdr3_aa: CASSWTGGETQYF

j_call: TRBJ1-1
cdr3_length: 14
v_call: TRBV19
cdr3_aa: CASSIQGMNTEAFF

j_call: TRBJ1-1
cdr3_length: 11
v_call: TRBV29-1
cdr3_aa: CSVFLRAEAFF

j_call: TRBJ1-1
cdr3_length: 14
v_call: TRBV15
cdr3_aa: CATSSPAGNTEVFF

j_call: TRBJ1-2
cdr3_length: 13
v_call: TRBV28
cdr3_aa: CASSLGQLYGYTF

j_call: TRBJ1-1
cdr3_length: 17
v_call: TRBV4-3
cdr3_aa: CASSQEGTGLFGTEAFF

j_call: TRBJ2-5
cdr3_length: 12
v_call: TRBV11-3
cdr3_aa: CASSLARETQYF

j_call: TRBJ2-5
cdr3_length: 14
v_call: TRBV5-6
cdr3_aa: CASSQDRRVETQYF

j_call: TRBJ2-1
cdr3_length: 13
v_call: TRBV27
cdr3_aa: CASSDGGINEQFF

j_call: TRBJ2-5
cdr3_length: 13
v_call: TRBV29-1
cdr3_aa: CSKVGQGGETQYF

j_call: TRBJ1-3
cdr3_length: 14
v_call: TRBV7-9
cdr3_aa: CASSFTGSGNTIYF

j_call: TRBJ1-1
cdr3_length: 16
v_call: TRBV5-1
cdr3_aa: CASSLGRSDFNTEAFF

j_call: TRBJ1-1
cdr3_length: 15
v_call: TRBV30
cdr3_aa: CAWSRGIVMNTEAFF

j_call: TRBJ1-3
cdr3_length: 12
v_call: TRBV29-1
cdr3_aa: CSVGQNGNTIYF

j_call: TRBJ1-2
cdr3_length: 13
v_call: TRBV7-9
cdr3_aa: CASSFQGAGGYTF

j_call: TRBJ2-7
cdr3_length: 14
v_call: TRBV5-1
cdr3_aa: CASSLVGTDYEQYF

j_call: TRBJ2-7
cdr3_length: 15
v_call: TRBV21-1
cdr3_aa: CASSKEEAFSYEQYF

j_call: TRBJ2-7
cdr3_length: 13
v_call: TRBV5-4
cdr3_aa: CASSKEQGEEQYF

j_call: TRBJ1-5
cdr3_length: 11
v_call: TRBV6-6
cdr3_aa: CASRVDQPQHF

j_call: TRBJ1-2
cdr3_length: 13
v_call: TRBV6-5
cdr3_aa: CASRTGGNYGYTF

j_call: TRBJ1-2
cdr3_length: 15
v_call: TRBV18
cdr3_aa: CASSPGQGRDYGYTF

j_call: TRBJ2-7
cdr3_length: 13
v_call: TRBV5-8
cdr3_aa: CASSRGGVNEQYF

j_call: TRBJ2-1
cdr3_length: 16
v_call: TRBV5-6
cdr3_aa: CASSISTGSSYNEQFF

j_call: TRBJ2-1
cdr3_length: 14
v_call: TRBV29-1
cdr3_aa: CSVAWSGGRGEQFF